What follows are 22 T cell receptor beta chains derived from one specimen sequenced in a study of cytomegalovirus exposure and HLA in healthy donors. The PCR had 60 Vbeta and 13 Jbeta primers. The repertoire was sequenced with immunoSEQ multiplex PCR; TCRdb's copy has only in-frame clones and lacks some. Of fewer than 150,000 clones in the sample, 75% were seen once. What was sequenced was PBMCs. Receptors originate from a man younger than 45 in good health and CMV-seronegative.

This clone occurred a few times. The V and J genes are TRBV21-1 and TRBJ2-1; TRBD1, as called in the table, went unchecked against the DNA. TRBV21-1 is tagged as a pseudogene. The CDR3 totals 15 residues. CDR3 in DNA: TGTGCCAGCAGCAAAACAGCAGGCCCCTACAATGAGCAGTTCTTC. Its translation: CASSKTAGPYNEQFF.

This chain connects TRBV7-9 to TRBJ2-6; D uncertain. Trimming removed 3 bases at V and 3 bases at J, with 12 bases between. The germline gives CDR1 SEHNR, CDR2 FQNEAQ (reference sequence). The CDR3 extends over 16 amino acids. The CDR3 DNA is TGTGCCAGCAGCTTCCCTTTATTTTATGGGGCCAACGTCCTGACTTTC. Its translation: CASSFPLFYGANVLTF.

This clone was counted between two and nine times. The DNA of the CDR3 is TGTGCCAGTAGTAGGGGACAGGAATTCTCTGGAAACACCATATATTTT. Translating gives CASSRGQEFSGNTIYF. The chain uses TRBV19 and TRBJ1-3, with 8 bases fitting TRBD1. The germline V gene encodes CDR1 LNHDA and CDR2 SQIVND (reference sequence). This CDR3 comprises 16 residues. The J segment lost 0 bases and the V segment lost 4 bases, leaving 5 bases of the junction unmatched.

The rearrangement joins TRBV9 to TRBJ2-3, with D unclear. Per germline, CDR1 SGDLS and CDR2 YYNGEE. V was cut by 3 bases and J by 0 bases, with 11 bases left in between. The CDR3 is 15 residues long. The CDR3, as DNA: TGTGCCAGCAGCGCCGTTGATAGTAGCACAGATACGCAGTATTTT. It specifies CASSAVDSSTDTQYF. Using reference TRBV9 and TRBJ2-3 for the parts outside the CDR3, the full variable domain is DSGVTQTPKHLITATGQRVTLRCSPRSGDLSVYWYQQSLDQGLQFLIQYYNGEERAKGNILERFSAQQFPDLHSELNLSSLELGDSALYFCASSAVDSSTDTQYFGPGTRLTVL.

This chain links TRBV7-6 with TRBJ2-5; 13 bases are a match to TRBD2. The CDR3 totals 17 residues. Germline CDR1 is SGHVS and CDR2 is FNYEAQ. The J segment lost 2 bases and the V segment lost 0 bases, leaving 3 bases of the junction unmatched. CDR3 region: CASSLAGTSGTQETQYF. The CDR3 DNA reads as TGTGCCAGCAGCTTAGCCGGGACTAGCGGGACACAAGAGACCCAGTACTTC.

CDR3 residues: CAISSGGSSYEQYF. For the CDR3, the DNA is TGTGCCATCAGCAGCGGGGGGAGCTCCTACGAGCAGTACTTC. The gene calls are TRBV10-3 and TRBJ2-7; 9 bases align to TRBD2. The V gene end was trimmed by 6 bases and the J gene end by 0 bases; junction bases not matched to a gene: 3. This CDR3 is built from 14 residues. Germline V gene data show CDR1 as ENHRY and CDR2 as SYGVKD.

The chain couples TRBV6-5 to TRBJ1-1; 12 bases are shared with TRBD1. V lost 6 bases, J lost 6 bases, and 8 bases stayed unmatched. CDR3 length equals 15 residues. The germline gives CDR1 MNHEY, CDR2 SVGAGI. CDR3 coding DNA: TGTGCCAGCAGACACCACCGGGACAGGGGGCCTGAAGCTTTCTTT. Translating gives CASRHHRDRGPEAFF.

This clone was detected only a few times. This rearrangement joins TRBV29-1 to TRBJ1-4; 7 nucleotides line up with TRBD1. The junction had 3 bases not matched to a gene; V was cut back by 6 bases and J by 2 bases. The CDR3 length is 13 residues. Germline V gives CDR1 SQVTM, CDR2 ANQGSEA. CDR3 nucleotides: TGCAGCGTAGCCAGGGGGACTAATGAAAAACTGTTTTTT. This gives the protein CSVARGTNEKLFF.

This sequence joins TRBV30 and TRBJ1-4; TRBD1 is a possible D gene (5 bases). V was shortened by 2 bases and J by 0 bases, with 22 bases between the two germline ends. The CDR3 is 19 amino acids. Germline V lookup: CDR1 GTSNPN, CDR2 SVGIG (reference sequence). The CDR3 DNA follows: TGTGCCTGGAGTCTAGCAGGGCTCTTAGCGGGTGCAACTAATGAAAAACTGTTTTTT. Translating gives CAWSLAGLLAGATNEKLFF. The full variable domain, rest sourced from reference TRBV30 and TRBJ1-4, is SQTIHQWPATLVQPVGSPLSLECTVEGTSNPNLYWYRQAAGRGLQLLFYSVGIGQISSEVPQNLSASRPQDRQFILSSKKLLLSDSGFYLCAWSLAGLLAGATNEKLFFGSGTQLSVL.

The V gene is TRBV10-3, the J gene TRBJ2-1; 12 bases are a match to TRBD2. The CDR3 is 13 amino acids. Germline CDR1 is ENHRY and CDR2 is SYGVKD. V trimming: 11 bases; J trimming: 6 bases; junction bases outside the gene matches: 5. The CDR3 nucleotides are TGTGCCTCCCTAGCGGGGGGGCCCAATGAGCAGTTCTTC. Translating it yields CASLAGGPNEQFF.

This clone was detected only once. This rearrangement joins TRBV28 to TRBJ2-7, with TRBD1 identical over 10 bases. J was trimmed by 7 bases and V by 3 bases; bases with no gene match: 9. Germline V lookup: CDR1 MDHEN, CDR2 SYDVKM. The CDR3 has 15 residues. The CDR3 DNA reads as TGTGCCAGCAGTTTTCTGGGACAGGGGAACAGGGAGCAGTACTTC. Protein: CASSFLGQGNREQYF.

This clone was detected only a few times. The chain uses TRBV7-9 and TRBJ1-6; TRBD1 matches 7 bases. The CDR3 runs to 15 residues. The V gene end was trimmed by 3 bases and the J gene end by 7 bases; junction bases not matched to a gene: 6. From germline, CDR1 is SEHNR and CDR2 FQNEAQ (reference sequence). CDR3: CASSFIGTANSPLHF. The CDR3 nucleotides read TGTGCCAGCAGCTTTATTGGGACAGCGAATTCACCCCTCCACTTT.

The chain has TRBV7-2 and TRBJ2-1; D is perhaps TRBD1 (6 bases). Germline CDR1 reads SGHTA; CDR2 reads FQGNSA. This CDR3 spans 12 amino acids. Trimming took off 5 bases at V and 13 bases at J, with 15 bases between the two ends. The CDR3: CASSPDSPHQFF. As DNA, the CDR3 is TGTGCCAGCAGCCCGGACAGTCCACACCAGTTCTTC.

Here the CDR3 reads CASSFGPLPYEQYF. The CDR3 nucleotides read TGTGCCAGCAGTTTTGGGCCCCTCCCTTACGAGCAGTACTTC. The chain carries TRBV28 and TRBJ2-7; D call uncertain. The CDR3 runs to 14 residues. The V gene lost 3 bases and the J gene lost 4 bases, with 13 bases spanning the gap. Per the germline V gene, CDR1 is MDHEN and CDR2 is SYDVKM.

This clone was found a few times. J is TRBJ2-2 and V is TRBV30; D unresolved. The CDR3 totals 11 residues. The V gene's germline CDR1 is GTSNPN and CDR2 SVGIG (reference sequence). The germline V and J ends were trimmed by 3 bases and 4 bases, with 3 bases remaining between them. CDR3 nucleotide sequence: TGTGCCTGGAGGGCCACCGGGGAGCTGTTTTTT. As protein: CAWRATGELFF.

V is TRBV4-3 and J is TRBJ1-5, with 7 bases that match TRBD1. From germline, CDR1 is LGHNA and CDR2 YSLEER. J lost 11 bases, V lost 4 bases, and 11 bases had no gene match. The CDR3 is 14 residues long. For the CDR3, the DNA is TGCGCCAGCAGCCGGGACAGTCACGATGAGACCCAGCATTTT. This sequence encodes CASSRDSHDETQHF.

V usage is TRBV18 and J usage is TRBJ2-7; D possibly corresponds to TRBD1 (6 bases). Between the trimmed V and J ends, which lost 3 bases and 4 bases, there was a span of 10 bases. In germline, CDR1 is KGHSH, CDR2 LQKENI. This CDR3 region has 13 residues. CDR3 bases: TGTGCCAGCTCACCTCGGACAGAATACGAGCAGTACTTC. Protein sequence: CASSPRTEYEQYF.

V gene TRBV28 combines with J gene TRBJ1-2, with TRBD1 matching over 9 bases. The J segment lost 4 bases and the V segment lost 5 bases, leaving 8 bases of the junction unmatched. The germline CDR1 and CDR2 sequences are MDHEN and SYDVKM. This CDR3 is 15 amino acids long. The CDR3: CASSRRGTGSYGYTF. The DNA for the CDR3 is TGTGCCAGCAGTCGCCGAGGGACAGGGAGCTATGGCTACACCTTC.

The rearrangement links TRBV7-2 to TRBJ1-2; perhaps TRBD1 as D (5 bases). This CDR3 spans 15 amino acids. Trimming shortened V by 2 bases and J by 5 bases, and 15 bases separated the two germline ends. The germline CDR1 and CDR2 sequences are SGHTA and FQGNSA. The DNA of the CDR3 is TGTGCCAGCAGCTTAAGTCAGACAGCGGGGTATGGCTACACCTTC. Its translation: CASSLSQTAGYGYTF.

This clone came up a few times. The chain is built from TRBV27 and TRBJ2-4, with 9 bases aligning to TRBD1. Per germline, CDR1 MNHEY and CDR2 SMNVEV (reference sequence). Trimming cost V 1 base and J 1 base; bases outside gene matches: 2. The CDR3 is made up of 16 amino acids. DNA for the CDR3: TGTGCCAGCAGTTTATGGACAGGGGAGGCCAAAAACATTCAGTACTTC. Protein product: CASSLWTGEAKNIQYF.

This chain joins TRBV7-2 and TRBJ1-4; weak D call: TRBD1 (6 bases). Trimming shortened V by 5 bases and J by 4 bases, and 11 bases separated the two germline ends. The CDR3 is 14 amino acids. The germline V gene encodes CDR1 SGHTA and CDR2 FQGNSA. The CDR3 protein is CASSRDRFNEKLFF. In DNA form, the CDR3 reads TGTGCCAGCAGCCGAGACAGGTTTAATGAAAAACTGTTTTTT.

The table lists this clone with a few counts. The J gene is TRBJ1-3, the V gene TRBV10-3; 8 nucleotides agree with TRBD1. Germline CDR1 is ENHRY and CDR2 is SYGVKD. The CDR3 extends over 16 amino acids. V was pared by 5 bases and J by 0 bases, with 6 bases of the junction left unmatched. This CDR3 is CAISLTGDPSGNTIYF. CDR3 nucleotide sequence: TGTGCCATCAGTCTGACAGGGGACCCCTCTGGAAACACCATATATTTT.